These T cell receptor beta chains were read from a single sample in a study of Ad26.COV2.S vaccination and SARS-CoV-2 variants. Assay: immunoSEQ multiplex PCR; the TCRdb copy retains only in-frame clones and omits some. Of approximately 300,000 clones listed, around four fifths were seen once; the top ten hold 2.1%. The material sequenced was peripheral blood, taken in a trial of Ad26.COV2.S vaccine versus placebo. These receptors were collected from a person aged 18-65 years who received the Ad26.COV2.S COVID-19 vaccine or a placebo. Both conserved end residues are part of each CDR3. The D gene is left open where the match is weak. A clone size is listed for some rows: how often the clone was seen (once, few, many), or a class if it is expanded.

TGTGCCAGCAGCGTAGTGGGGACAACCTCTGGAAACACCATATATTTT,CASSVVGTTSGNTIYF,TRBV9,.,TRBJ1-3,.
TGTGCCAGCAGCTTAAGCGGGGGGGCCGTCACCGGGGAGCTGTTTTTT,CASSLSGGAVTGELFF,TRBV5-4,TRBD2,TRBJ2-2,.
TGTGCCAGCAGTTCCCCCCTAGAGACCCAAGAGACCCAGTACTTC,CASSSPLETQETQYF,TRBV6-5,.,TRBJ2-5,many
TGTGCCAGCAGTTTACTTAGCCCCGGGGTGGGGGCGGAGACCCAGTACTTC,CASSLLSPGVGAETQYF,TRBV28,.,TRBJ2-5,.
TGTGCCAGCAGCCCCGTTTGGGGGCGTATTGGGGCCAACGTCCTGACTTTC,CASSPVWGRIGANVLTF,TRBV7-3,.,TRBJ2-6,.
TGCGCCAGCAGCTCCTATGGGACACTCACCGGGGAGCTGTTTTTT,CASSSYGTLTGELFF,TRBV5-1,.,TRBJ2-2,.
TGTGCCAGCACAGGGGTTTCTGGCTACACCTTC,CASTGVSGYTF,TRBV6-5,.,TRBJ1-2,.
TGTGCCAGCAGTCAGGGGAAGGGTTACTATGGCTACACCTTC,CASSQGKGYYGYTF,TRBV2,.,TRBJ1-2,.
TGTGCCAGCAGCGGGGGTGTTCATGGCTACACCTTC,CASSGGVHGYTF,TRBV14,.,TRBJ1-2,.
TGCGCCAGCAGCTTGGGGCTTAGCGGGGGGATGGATGAGCAGTTCTTC,CASSLGLSGGMDEQFF,TRBV5-1,TRBD2,TRBJ2-1,.
TGTGCCAGCAGCTTTCGGAGATTCTACGAGCAGTACTTC,CASSFRRFYEQYF,TRBV11-3,.,TRBJ2-7,many
TGTGCCACCAGTAGTTTTAAGGGAGGCAATGAGCAGTTCTTC,CATSSFKGGNEQFF,TRBV24-1,.,TRBJ2-1,.
TGCGCCAGCAGCCCCGTGGGTCCTAGCACAGATACGCAGTATTTT,CASSPVGPSTDTQYF,TRBV5-1,.,TRBJ2-3,once
TGCGCCAGCAGCACGGGACAGGGGCACTACGAGCAGTACTTC,CASSTGQGHYEQYF,TRBV5-1,TRBD1,TRBJ2-7,.
TGTGCCTGGAGTGCGGGGGATGGCTACACCTTC,CAWSAGDGYTF,TRBV30,.,TRBJ1-2,.
TGCAGTGCCTCAACCGAGCAGTACTTC,CSASTEQYF,TRBV20-1,.,TRBJ2-7,.
TGCGCCAGCAGCCAAGGCGGGACAGATAGCAATCAGCCCCAGCATTTT,CASSQGGTDSNQPQHF,TRBV4-1,TRBD1,TRBJ1-5,.
TGTGCCAGCAGCTTGGGGGACAGGGGGACTGGAAACACCATATATTTT,CASSLGDRGTGNTIYF,TRBV5-6,TRBD1,TRBJ1-3,.
TGTGCCAGCAGCCCGACGGACTCTGGAAACACCATATATTTT,CASSPTDSGNTIYF,TRBV11-1,.,TRBJ1-3,.
TGCGCCAGCAGCTTGGCCCCGGGAGGCCCTAGCACAGATACGCAGTATTTT,CASSLAPGGPSTDTQYF,TRBV5-1,TRBD2,TRBJ2-3,.
TGTGCCAGCAGTGTTATGGGACAGGGGGCGCGAGATACGCAGTATTTT,CASSVMGQGARDTQYF,TRBV2,TRBD1,TRBJ2-3,.
TGCGCCAGCAGGGGAACAGGGTTGAACACTGAAGCTTTCTTT,CASRGTGLNTEAFF,TRBV4-1,.,TRBJ1-1,.
TGTGCCAGTAGGGGTTGGGGGAAGGTTGGATACGAGCAGTACTTC,CASRGWGKVGYEQYF,TRBV19,.,TRBJ2-7,.
TGTGCCAGCAGCCCTGGGGGCAGAGGAAACACCATATATTTT,CASSPGGRGNTIYF,TRBV7-3,.,TRBJ1-3,once
TGTGCCAGCAGCTTAGAAGGGAGCGGTGACACCGGGGAGCTGTTTTTT,CASSLEGSGDTGELFF,TRBV7-9,.,TRBJ2-2,.
TGTGCCAGCAGCCCCCGGACAGCCACAGATACGCAGTATTTT,CASSPRTATDTQYF,TRBV9,.,TRBJ2-3,.
TGCGCCAGCAGAGGGCAGAACACAGATACGCAGTATTTT,CASRGQNTDTQYF,TRBV5-1,.,TRBJ2-3,few
TGTGCCAGTAGTCCCGGACAGGGGGACTCACCCCTCCACTTT,CASSPGQGDSPLHF,TRBV19,TRBD1,TRBJ1-6,few
TGTGCCAGCAGTGAAACAGGGGTGAAAGCTGAAGCTTTCTTT,CASSETGVKAEAFF,TRBV5-5,TRBD1,TRBJ1-1,once
TGCGCCAGCAGCCCGGCCGGGACAGGGAACACCGGGGAGCTGTTTTTT,CASSPAGTGNTGELFF,TRBV5-1,TRBD1,TRBJ2-2,.
TGTGCCACCAGTGATCCAAGGACAGGGACAGCCGGGGAGCTGTTTTTT,CATSDPRTGTAGELFF,TRBV24-1,TRBD1,TRBJ2-2,.
TGTGCCAGCAACCCCGGGACAGGGCCCTACAATGAGCAGTTCTTC,CASNPGTGPYNEQFF,TRBV28,TRBD1,TRBJ2-1,.
TGTGCCAGCAGTCGGGACAGGGGCTATGGCTACACCTTC,CASSRDRGYGYTF,TRBV6-5,TRBD1,TRBJ1-2,.
TGTGCCACCAGTGATATACTAGCGGGGGGGGATACGCAGTATTTT,CATSDILAGGDTQYF,TRBV24-1,TRBD2,TRBJ2-3,.
TGCAGCGTTGAAGGAGGGGACAAACCTAACTATGGCTACACCTTC,CSVEGGDKPNYGYTF,TRBV29-1,.,TRBJ1-2,.
TGTGCCATCAGTGATCACAGGGAAAATTCACCCCTCCACTTT,CAISDHRENSPLHF,TRBV10-3,.,TRBJ1-6,.
TGTGCCAGCAGCTTGGACAGGGCCTACGAGCAGTACTTC,CASSLDRAYEQYF,TRBV4-2,TRBD1,TRBJ2-7,.
TGTGCCAGCAGGGGGACATCTACCTACGAGCAGTACTTC,CASRGTSTYEQYF,TRBV27,.,TRBJ2-7,.
TGTGCCAGCAGCCCGCAGGGACTACTATTATCCGGGGAGCTGTTTTTT,CASSPQGLLLSGELFF,TRBV9,TRBD2,TRBJ2-2,.
TGTGCCAGCAGCGGCGAATCGAGGGGGATCTCCAATGAGCAGTTCTTC,CASSGESRGISNEQFF,TRBV7-9,.,TRBJ2-1,.
TGTGCCAGCAGGGGGGACGGAAACACTGAAGCTTTCTTT,CASRGDGNTEAFF,TRBV2,.,TRBJ1-1,.
TGCGCCAGCAGCCCCTCTTTCAGGGGGCGGACTGAAGCTTTCTTT,CASSPSFRGRTEAFF,TRBV4-1,TRBD1,TRBJ1-1,few
TGTGCCAGCAGCCAAGGAGGGGGCGTTCAGCCCCAGCATTTT,CASSQGGGVQPQHF,TRBV3-1/TRBV3-2,TRBD1,TRBJ1-5,.
TGTGCCAGCAGCTCCCTGGGTATGATTGGAAACACTGAAGCTTTCTTT,CASSSLGMIGNTEAFF,TRBV7-6,.,TRBJ1-1,few
TGTGCCAGCAGTTACACCCCCCGGGCCTACGAGCAGTACTTC,CASSYTPRAYEQYF,TRBV6-5,.,TRBJ2-7,once
TGCGCCAGCAGGGCGGCTGGGGCCAACGTCCTGACTTTC,CASRAAGANVLTF,TRBV5-1,.,TRBJ2-6,.
TGTGCCAGCAGGTCAGATTCCGCAGGAGGCACCATATATTTT,CASRSDSAGGTIYF,TRBV7-2,.,TRBJ1-3,.
TGTGCCAGCAGCCAAGAACTGGGTTTGTATGGCTACACCTTC,CASSQELGLYGYTF,TRBV14,.,TRBJ1-2,.
TGTGCCAGCAGCTTAGGGGAAACTGGGGCCAACGTCCTGACTTTC,CASSLGETGANVLTF,TRBV5-8,.,TRBJ2-6,.
TGTGCCAGCAGACCTATTCAGGGTCAGCCCCAGCATTTT,CASRPIQGQPQHF,TRBV27,.,TRBJ1-5,once
TGTGCCAGCAGCGGGGTCTTTCAAGAGACCCAGTACTTC,CASSGVFQETQYF,TRBV7-9,.,TRBJ2-5,.
TGTGCCAGCAGTTTGTTAGGGAGACTAAGTTTT,CASSLLGRLSF,TRBV12-3/TRBV12-4,.,TRBJ1-4,.
TGTGCCAGTAGTTCCTGGACAGGGGGGATAGAGGAGCTGTTTTTT,CASSSWTGGIEELFF,TRBV19,TRBD1,TRBJ2-2,.
TGTGCCAGCAGTGAGTCCTACAGGGTTGGCACTGAAGCTTTCTTT,CASSESYRVGTEAFF,TRBV25-1,.,TRBJ1-1,.